The present T cell receptor beta chain was sequenced within a study of regulatory T cells in long-lasting Graves disease. This clonotype was seen a few times. Germline V gene lookup returns CDR1 ENHRY and CDR2 SYGVKD. V gave up 0 bases and J gave up 5 bases; unmatched junction bases: 6. This CDR3 comprises 15 residues. Through Arm-PCR of CDR3 regions and iRepertoire HTBI primers, TCR beta libraries were built. TCRdb called the multiplex PCR reads again in MiXCR, with one record for every CDR3 protein. The table records about 340,000 distinct CDR3 sequences, about 20% of them present only once. The time point was: persistent/refractory GD, antithyroid drugs over 5 years with positive TRAb. From PBMCs, RNA was extracted and then used to make the TCR library.

This chain uses TRBV10-3 with TRBJ2-5; TRBD1 aligns across 7 bases. The clonotype comes from a female donor with Graves disease. Source: peripheral blood mononuclear cells (PBMCs), taken when the disease was refractory, from a patient treated with antithyroid drugs. CDR3 sequence: CAISESLGGSETQYF. In nucleotides, the CDR3 is TGTGCCATCAGTGAGTCGCTAGGGGGCTCGGAGACCCAGTACTTC.